The clone carrying this TCR beta chain was recorded a few times. The target antigen is unknown. This entry is derived from a study of T-cell memory formation after mild COVID-19. Study results and caveats: Clones that contracted clustered mainly in CM and EM if CD4+ and in EMRA if CD8+.

Germline assignment: CDR1 KGHSH and CDR2 LQKENI. The CDR3 extends over 15 amino acids. J lost 0 bases, V lost 4 bases, and 5 bases had no gene match. Constant-segment primers and 5'RACE yielded cDNA libraries for TCR alpha and TCR beta, each carrying sample barcodes and UMIs. One entry per CDR3 protein results from TCRdb running MiXCR on the 5' RACE reads. This table holds 250,000 to 300,000 distinct CDR3 sequences, approximately 18% found once. The clonotype originates from a man aged 18 to 29 who had mild COVID-19 (a few samples of this study predate the infection). Cell type and time point are not known. The sample taken for sequencing was PBMCs or a T cell subset sorted from them (not recorded which). The chain recombines TRBV18 with TRBJ1-1, with 7 bases lining up with TRBD1. The CDR3 region is CASSHGTVLNTEAFF. In DNA, the CDR3 is TGTGCCAGCTCACACGGGACAGTCCTGAACACTGAAGCTTTCTTT. Using reference TRBV18 and TRBJ1-1 for the parts outside the CDR3, the full variable domain is NAGVMQNPRHLVRRRGQEARLRCSPMKGHSHVYWYRQLPEEGLKFMVYLQKENIIDESGMPKERFSAEFPKEGPSILRIQQVVRGDSAAYFCASSHGTVLNTEAFFGQGTRLTVV.